This T cell receptor beta chain was sequenced during a study of TIL therapy for anti-PD-1-resistant metastatic lung cancer. Study-level information: A few tumors were EGFR-mutant and two were ALK-rearranged.

CDR1 MNHNY and CDR2 SVGAGI come from the germline V gene (reference sequence). The length of the CDR3 is 15 residues. V shed 8 bases and J 1 base; nucleotides not matched to a gene: 6. The sample's time point: pre-treatment sample, taken before nivolumab and TIL therapy. Sequencing used immunoSEQ v3. Assay used: immunoSEQ multiplex PCR; TCRdb lists only in-frame clones, some missing. The data show some 45,000 clones, 80% to 90% seen once. The sequenced sample was blood, obtained at baseline. The chain has TRBV6-6 and TRBJ1-1; 11 bases are shared with TRBD1. The receptor was derived from a person between 25 and 80 years old with non-small cell lung cancer. Here the CDR3 DNA reads TGTGCCAGCTGGGGACAGGGGGAGAGGAACACTGAAGCTTTCTTT. Protein product: CASWGQGERNTEAFF.